The TCR beta chain under discussion was sequenced for a study of cytomegalovirus exposure and HLA in healthy donors. Whole-study results and caveats: Rare TCR sequences predominated, though certain public TCRs were found in many donors. According to the study, approximately 150 TCR beta chains were cytomegalovirus-associated.

Amplification used 60 Vbeta primers and 13 Jbeta primers. This table comes from immunoSEQ multiplex PCR, and its TCRdb copy is limited to in-frame clones, with some not included. This sample contains 55,000 to 75,000 clones. This CDR3 is built from 15 residues. Losses at the gene ends were 5 bases for V and 7 bases for J; bases not matched to a gene: 10. Per germline, CDR1 SGHTA and CDR2 FQGTGA. With respect to this clone: Its antigen is not identified. Other nucleotide sequences in the sample specify the same CDR3.

The source is a male donor in good health and CMV-seronegative. The chain couples TRBV7-3 to TRBJ2-3; 9 nucleotides align to TRBD1. The sample comprised PBMCs. Written as DNA, the CDR3 is TGTGCCAGCAGCGCCCAGACAGGGGGGGCCAATACGCAGTATTTT. Translated: CASSAQTGGANTQYF. Variable domain in full (rest from reference TRBV7-3 and TRBJ2-3): GAGVSQTPSNKVTEKGKYVELRCDPISGHTALYWYRQSLGQGPEFLIYFQGTGAADDSGLPNDRFFAVRPEGSVSTLKIQRTERGDSAVYLCASSAQTGGANTQYFGPGTRLTVL.